This T cell receptor (beta chain) was recorded in a study of blood T cell repertoires in COVID-19. Study background: Some COVID-19 samples were acute and others convalescent; all came from the United States, Italy and Spain. The cDNA or gDNA used as material had been derived from T cells, B-cell-depleted T cells, or PBMCs.

Germline V gene data show CDR1 as DFQATT and CDR2 as SNEGSKA (reference sequence). The CDR3 spans 16 residues. Losses at the gene ends were 3 bases for V and 4 bases for J; bases not matched to a gene: 12. Original handling: Reference gene primers were amplified, and this amplification served to estimate nucleated cell counts. Here immunoSEQ multiplex PCR was the method, and the copy in TCRdb shows in-frame clones only, minus some. V and J calls and clone size are given by that table; D and trimming were obtained from the DNA. The table includes around 99,000 clones, roughly 83% detected once. Material: peripheral blood. This sequence joins TRBV20-1 and TRBJ2-3; the match to TRBD2 covers 8 bases. The TCR comes from a human donor in a cohort sampled during active COVID-19. The chain's CDR3 is CSASVKAGGPADTQYF. The CDR3 bases are TGCAGTGCTAGTGTCAAGGCGGGAGGACCTGCAGATACGCAGTATTTT.